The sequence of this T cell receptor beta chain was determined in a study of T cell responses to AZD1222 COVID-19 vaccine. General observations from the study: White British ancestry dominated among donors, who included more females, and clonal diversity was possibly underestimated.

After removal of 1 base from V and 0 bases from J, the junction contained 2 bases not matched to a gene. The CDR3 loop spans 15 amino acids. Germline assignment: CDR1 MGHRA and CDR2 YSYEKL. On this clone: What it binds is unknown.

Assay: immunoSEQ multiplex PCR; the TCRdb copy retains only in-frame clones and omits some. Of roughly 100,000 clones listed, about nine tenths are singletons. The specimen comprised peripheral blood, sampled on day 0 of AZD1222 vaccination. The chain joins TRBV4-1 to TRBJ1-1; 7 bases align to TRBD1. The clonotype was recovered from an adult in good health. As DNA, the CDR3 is TGCGCCAGCAGCCAAGCGGGACAGCTGAACACTGAAGCTTTCTTT. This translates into CASSQAGQLNTEAFF.